Below are 21 T cell receptor beta chains sequenced from a single sample in a study of Graves' ophthalmopathy and Graves' hyperthyroidism. Amplification of the TCR beta CDR3 regions used RNA transcripts (as template). Second-round multiplex PCR came after first-round RT-PCR with HTBI primers. TCRdb itself ran the multiplex PCR reads through MiXCR, one entry per CDR3 protein. The profile covers about 400,000 distinct CDR3 sequences, with around 19% appearing a single time and 1.5% to 2% taken by the ten largest. Sequencing input: peripheral blood. These TCRs come from a woman between 18 and 29 years old with Graves' ophthalmopathy.

This clonotype was seen more than once but under ten times. The rearrangement uses TRBV6-2 or TRBV6-3 and TRBJ2-5; D gene unclear. Per germline, CDR1 MNHEY and CDR2 SVGEGT. This CDR3 is 14 amino acids long. Between the trimmed V and J ends, which lost 0 bases and 5 bases, there was a span of 10 bases. The CDR3 coding sequence is TGTGCCAGCAGTTACTCGGTAGGGCTGGAGACCCAGTACTTC. This sequence encodes CASSYSVGLETQYF.

The table lists this clonotype with many counts. The chain carries TRBV28 and TRBJ2-2, with D maybe TRBD2 (5 bases). The CDR3 runs to 15 residues. The germline V gene encodes CDR1 MDHEN and CDR2 SYDVKM. Trimming stripped 3 bases from V and 4 bases from J, with 12 bases between. The CDR3 region has the DNA TGTGCCAGCAGTTTTTTAGGGAGCGTCACCGGGGAGCTGTTTTTT. This sequence encodes CASSFLGSVTGELFF.

This clonotype has ten or more counts. This chain connects TRBV29-1 to TRBJ2-7; D unclear. The CDR3 runs to 13 residues. Germline V gene data show CDR1 as SQVTM and CDR2 as ANQGSEA. V gave up 6 bases and J gave up 3 bases, with 15 bases separating them. The CDR3 spells CSVRGGISYEQYF. In DNA form, the CDR3 reads TGCAGCGTCCGTGGTGGTATCAGCTACGAGCAGTACTTC.

This clonotype was counted once. The CDR3 DNA is TGCAGCGTCGTACACCGGGACAGGGTCTACGAGCAGTACTTC. Its protein is CSVVHRDRVYEQYF. This chain joins TRBV29-1 and TRBJ2-7; the match to TRBD1 covers 9 bases. The CDR3 is 14 residues long. V lost 6 bases and J lost 3; bases outside the gene matches: 9. The germline V gene encodes CDR1 SQVTM and CDR2 ANQGSEA.

This clonotype appeared many times. The chain uses TRBV5-1 and TRBJ2-7; 8 nucleotides match TRBD1. The germline V gene has CDR1 SGHRS and CDR2 YFSETQ. V was pared by 2 bases and J by 2 bases, with 3 bases of the junction left unmatched. This CDR3 has 14 amino acids. The CDR3 protein is CASSLDRGAYEQYF. The CDR3 DNA reads TGCGCCAGCAGCTTAGACAGGGGAGCCTACGAGCAGTACTTC.

The chain couples TRBV6-1 to TRBJ2-3, with a possible D match to TRBD2 (5 bases). Trimming pared 6 bases from V and 8 bases from J, leaving 24 bases between. Germline CDR1 and CDR2: MNHNS and SASEGT. The CDR3 is 16 amino acids. The CDR3 DNA reads TGTGCCAGCAGCGCTGGCTTGGGCGGGCCGACTGCTACGCAGTATTTT. This translates into CASSAGLGGPTATQYF.

The rearrangement links TRBV28 to TRBJ1-2, with D unclear. This CDR3 has 13 residues. Trimming pared 0 bases from V and 6 bases from J, leaving 8 bases between. Germline V gives CDR1 MDHEN, CDR2 SYDVKM. As DNA, the CDR3 is TGTGCCAGCAGTTTATGGCAGTCTGATGGCTACACCTTC. This codes for CASSLWQSDGYTF.

This clonotype was seen many times. The chain joins TRBV28 to TRBJ2-7; D is unresolved. The V gene lost 6 bases and the J gene lost 9 bases, with 24 bases spanning the gap. Germline V gene lookup returns CDR1 MDHEN and CDR2 SYDVKM. The CDR3 consists of 15 residues. The CDR3 sequence: CASSQPRRNGLPQYF. The CDR3, as DNA: TGTGCCAGCAGCCAACCTCGCCGCAATGGCCTTCCGCAGTACTTC.

Details on this clonotype: A single base separates this from a much larger clone, so it may be a read error. V is TRBV7-8 and J is TRBJ1-6; D not certain. CDR1 is SGHVS, CDR2 FQNEAQ, per germline. V shed 3 bases and J shed 1 base, with 7 bases lying between them. The length of the CDR3 is 15 residues. The CDR3 DNA follows: TGTGCCAGCAGCTTCCTTGAGTCCTATAATTCACCCCTCCACTTT. Translating it yields CASSFLESYNSPLHF.

The V gene is TRBV6-1, the J gene TRBJ1-6; 8 bases map to TRBD1. The CDR3 runs 15 residues. CDR1 and CDR2 from the germline V gene are MNHNS and SASEGT. The J segment lost 7 bases and the V segment lost 2 bases, leaving 4 bases of the junction unmatched. The CDR3 bases are TGTGCCAGCAGTGAATTGCGGACAGGGAATTCACCCCTCCACTTT. Translating it yields CASSELRTGNSPLHF.

The chain is built from TRBV5-1 and TRBJ1-2; D may be TRBD1 (5 bases). Per the germline V gene, CDR1 is SGHRS and CDR2 is YFSETQ. There are 13 residues in the CDR3. V was clipped by 3 bases and J by 6 bases, with 12 bases between them. The CDR3 nucleotides read TGCGCCAGCAGCTATGCAGGGTCTGATGGCTACACCTTC. Translating gives CASSYAGSDGYTF.

This clonotype was recorded many times. This rearrangement joins TRBV7-2 to TRBJ1-1; D unresolved. V dropped 1 base and J dropped 2 bases, with 11 bases sitting between them. The CDR3 has 15 amino acids. CDR1 is SGHTA, CDR2 FQGNSA, per germline. The CDR3 region has the DNA TGTGCCAGCAGCTTAGGCCGCCGCGGTAACACTGAAGCTTTCTTT. Encoded protein: CASSLGRRGNTEAFF.

The V gene is TRBV28, the J gene TRBJ2-2; no firm D call. CDR3 length: 15 residues. Trimming cost V 6 bases and J 0 bases, with 11 bases left between them. Per the germline V gene, CDR1 is MDHEN and CDR2 is SYDVKM. The CDR3: CASSQVNANTGELFF. The DNA of the CDR3 is TGTGCCAGCAGCCAAGTAAACGCGAACACCGGGGAGCTGTTTTTT.

This clonotype was seen repeatedly, ten times or more. The chain links TRBV29-1 to TRBJ2-7, with D tentatively TRBD2 (6 bases). This CDR3 has 11 amino acids. The ends were cut back, 5 bases at V and 9 bases at J, with 14 bases in the middle. Germline values: CDR1 SQVTM, CDR2 ANQGSEA. The CDR3 is CSVYSGRGQYF. CDR3 in DNA: TGCAGCGTTTATAGCGGCCGCGGGCAGTACTTC.

This clonotype showed up many times. The chain joins TRBV30 to TRBJ1-3; D is possibly TRBD1 (5 bases). The V end lost 1 base, the J end lost 13 bases, and 20 bases lay between the germline ends. The CDR3 is 14 amino acids. Germline V lookup: CDR1 GTSNPN, CDR2 SVGIG (reference sequence). CDR3 in DNA: TGTGCCTGGAGTGGGATCTCCGGGACCGGTGAGATATATTTT. It translates to CAWSGISGTGEIYF.

Ten or more counts support this clonotype. V usage is TRBV5-1 and J usage is TRBJ2-7; 9 positions match TRBD2. Germline V gives CDR1 SGHRS, CDR2 YFSETQ. There are 20 residues in the CDR3. V lost 1 base to trimming and J lost 2 bases; unmatched junction nucleotides: 19. The CDR3 sequence: CASSLSIQGVGLAGTYEQYF. Written as DNA, the CDR3 is TGCGCCAGCAGCTTGTCAATACAGGGTGTCGGGCTAGCGGGAACCTACGAGCAGTACTTC. The full variable domain, rest sourced from reference TRBV5-1 and TRBJ2-7, is KAGVTQTPRYLIKTRGQQVTLSCSPISGHRSVSWYQQTPGQGLQFLFEYFSETQRNKGNFPGRFSGRQFSNSRSEMNVSTLELGDSALYLCASSLSIQGVGLAGTYEQYFGPGTRLTVT.

There are many counts of this clonotype. V is TRBV6-1 and J is TRBJ2-4, with D perhaps TRBD2 (6 bases). Germline assignment: CDR1 MNHNS and CDR2 SASEGT. V lost 6 bases, J lost 9 bases, and 18 bases lay in between. The CDR3 totals 14 residues. DNA for the CDR3: TGTGCCAGCAGCCCGCGGGACGGCACGGGCATTCAGTACTTC. It is translated as CASSPRDGTGIQYF.

The sample holds many counts of this clonotype. The chain has TRBV9 and TRBJ1-2; the D gene is possibly TRBD1 (6 bases). Germline V lookup: CDR1 SGDLS, CDR2 YYNGEE. The V and J ends lost 3 bases and 7 bases respectively, with 13 bases between them. CDR3 size: 13 residues. CDR3: CASSAPGGSGYTF. The CDR3 DNA follows: TGTGCCAGCAGCGCGCCCGGGGGCTCTGGCTACACCTTC.

This clonotype has a count of ten or more. This chain links TRBV20-1 with TRBJ2-2, with TRBD1 matching over 7 bases. Germline CDR1 is DFQATT and CDR2 is SNEGSKA (reference sequence). Trimming took 4 bases from V and 4 from J; bases not matched to a gene: 6. CDR3 size: 14 residues. CDR3 bases: TGCAGTGCTAACCGGGACAGCGTCACCGGGGAGCTGTTTTTT. This translates into CSANRDSVTGELFF.

This clonotype was seen ten or more times. The V gene is TRBV10-3, the J gene TRBJ1-2; TRBD1 matches 9 bases. CDR1 and CDR2 from the germline V gene are ENHRY and SYGVKD. The V gene end was trimmed by 10 bases and the J gene end by 7 bases; junction bases not matched to a gene: 7. This CDR3 region has 12 residues. CDR3 amino acids: CATGTGKSGYTF. For the CDR3, the DNA is TGTGCCACCGGGACAGGGAAAAGTGGCTACACCTTC.

Written as DNA, the CDR3 is TGTGCCAGCAGTTTAGGCGTCGGACCACTTCGGGGGCAGTACTTC. It is translated as CASSLGVGPLRGQYF. V is TRBV28 and J is TRBJ2-7; perhaps TRBD2 as D (5 bases). The CDR3 runs 15 residues. Germline CDR1 is MDHEN and CDR2 is SYDVKM. V dropped 2 bases and J dropped 9 bases, with 20 bases sitting between them.